This T cell receptor beta chain was recorded in a study of molecular identifiers for immune sequencing clone quantification. Study at large: The replicate experiment used RNA from approximately 22,000 or 94,000 naive CD8 cells. This RNA was split into five aliquots, and four of them were sequenced.

It was from around 20,000 to 990,000 sorted cells, with 10%, 30% or 50% RNA, that naive CD8 libraries came. Isolation of naive CD8 T cells was achieved by sorting on a CD8+CD4-CCR7+CD45RA+ phenotype. Trimming removed 3 bases from V and 6 bases from J, with 9 bases in between. The CDR3 sequence is 12 residues long. Preparation methods for the bulk TCR libraries were those previously described, with listed TCR primers. In TCRdb, the PCR reads were re-called with MiXCR into one record per CDR3 protein. The sample lists a few hundred thousand distinct CDR3 sequences, roughly 24% occurring once. This clonotype was observed a handful of times.

Sequencing used naive CD8+ T cells from blood, with Jurkat cell RNA spiked in. Stated subset: FACS-sorted CD8+CD4-CCR7+CD45RA+ naive T cells. The chain combines TRBV12-3 or TRBV12-4 with TRBJ2-7; D is uncertain. The receptor was derived from a human donor in good health. Some libraries in this study had Jurkat cell RNA spiked in. The CDR3 bases are TGTGCCAGCAGTTTTGCAGGTCCCGAGCAGTACTTC. Translating it yields CASSFAGPEQYF.